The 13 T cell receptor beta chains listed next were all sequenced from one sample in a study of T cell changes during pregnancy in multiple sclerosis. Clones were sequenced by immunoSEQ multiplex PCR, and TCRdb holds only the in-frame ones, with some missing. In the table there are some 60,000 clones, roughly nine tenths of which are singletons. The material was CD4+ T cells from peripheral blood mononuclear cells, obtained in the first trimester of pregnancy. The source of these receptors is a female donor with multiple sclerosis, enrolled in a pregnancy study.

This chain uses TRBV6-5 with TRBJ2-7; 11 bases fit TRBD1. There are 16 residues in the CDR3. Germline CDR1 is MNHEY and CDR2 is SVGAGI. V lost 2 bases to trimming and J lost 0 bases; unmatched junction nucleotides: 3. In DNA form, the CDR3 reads TGTGCCAGCAGTTACCGGGACAGGGGGACCTCCTACGAGCAGTACTTC. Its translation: CASSYRDRGTSYEQYF.

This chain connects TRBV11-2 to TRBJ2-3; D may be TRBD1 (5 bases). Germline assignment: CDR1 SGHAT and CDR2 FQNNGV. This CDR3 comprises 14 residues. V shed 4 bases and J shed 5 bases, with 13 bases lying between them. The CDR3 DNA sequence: TGTGCCAGCAGCTCCACCAGCCAGGGAGATACGCAGTATTTT. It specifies CASSSTSQGDTQYF.

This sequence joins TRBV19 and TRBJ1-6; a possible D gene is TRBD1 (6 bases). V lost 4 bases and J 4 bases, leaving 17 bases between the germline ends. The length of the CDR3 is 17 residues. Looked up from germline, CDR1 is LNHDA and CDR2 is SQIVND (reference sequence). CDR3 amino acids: CASSTRDTFLYNSPLHF. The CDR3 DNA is TGTGCCAGTAGTACTCGGGACACTTTTTTATATAATTCACCCCTCCACTTT.

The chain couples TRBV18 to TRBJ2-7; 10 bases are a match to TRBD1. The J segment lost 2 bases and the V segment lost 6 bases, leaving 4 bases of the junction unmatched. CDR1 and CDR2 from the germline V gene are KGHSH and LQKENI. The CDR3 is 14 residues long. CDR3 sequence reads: CASSTDRGAYEQYF. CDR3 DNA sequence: TGTGCCAGCTCCACGGACAGGGGGGCCTACGAGCAGTACTTC.

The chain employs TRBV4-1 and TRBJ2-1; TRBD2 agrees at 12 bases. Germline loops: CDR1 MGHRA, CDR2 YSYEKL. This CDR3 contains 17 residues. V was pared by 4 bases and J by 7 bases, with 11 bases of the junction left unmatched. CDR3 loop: CASSREPSGGAFNEQFF. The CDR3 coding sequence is TGCGCCAGCAGCCGAGAGCCTAGCGGGGGGGCCTTTAATGAGCAGTTCTTC.

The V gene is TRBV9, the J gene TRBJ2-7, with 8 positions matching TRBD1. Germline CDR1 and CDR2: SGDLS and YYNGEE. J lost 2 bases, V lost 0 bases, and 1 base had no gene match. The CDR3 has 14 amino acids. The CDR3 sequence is CASSVGQGTYEQYF. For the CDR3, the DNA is TGTGCCAGCAGCGTAGGACAGGGGACCTACGAGCAGTACTTC.

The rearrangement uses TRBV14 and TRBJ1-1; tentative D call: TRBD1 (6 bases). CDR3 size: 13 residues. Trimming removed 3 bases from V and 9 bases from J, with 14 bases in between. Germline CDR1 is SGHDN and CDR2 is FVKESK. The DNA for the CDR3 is TGTGCCAGCAGCCACGCCGGGACATGGCAAGCTTTCTTT. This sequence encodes CASSHAGTWQAFF.

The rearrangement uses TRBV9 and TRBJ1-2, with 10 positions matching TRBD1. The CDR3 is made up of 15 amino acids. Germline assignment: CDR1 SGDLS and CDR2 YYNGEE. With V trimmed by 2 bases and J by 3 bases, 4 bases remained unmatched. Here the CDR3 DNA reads TGTGCCAGCAGCGTTAGACAGGGGGCCGACTATGGCTACACCTTC. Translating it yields CASSVRQGADYGYTF. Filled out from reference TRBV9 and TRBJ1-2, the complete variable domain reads DSGVTQTPKHLITATGQRVTLRCSPRSGDLSVYWYQQSLDQGLQFLIQYYNGEERAKGNILERFSAQQFPDLHSELNLSSLELGDSALYFCASSVRQGADYGYTFGSGTRLTVV.

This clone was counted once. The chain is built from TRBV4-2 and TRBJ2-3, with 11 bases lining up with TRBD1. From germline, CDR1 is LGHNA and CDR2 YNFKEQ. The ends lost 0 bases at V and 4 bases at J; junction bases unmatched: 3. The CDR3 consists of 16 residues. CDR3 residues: CASSQEPGQGADTQYF. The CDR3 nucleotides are TGTGCCAGCAGCCAAGAGCCGGGACAGGGGGCAGATACGCAGTATTTT.

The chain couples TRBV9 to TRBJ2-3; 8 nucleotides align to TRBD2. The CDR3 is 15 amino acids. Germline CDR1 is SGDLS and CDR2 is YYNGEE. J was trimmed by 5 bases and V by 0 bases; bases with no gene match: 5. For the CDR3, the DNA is TGTGCCAGCAGCGTAGGTCTCGGGGGGGAAGATACGCAGTATTTT. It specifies CASSVGLGGEDTQYF.

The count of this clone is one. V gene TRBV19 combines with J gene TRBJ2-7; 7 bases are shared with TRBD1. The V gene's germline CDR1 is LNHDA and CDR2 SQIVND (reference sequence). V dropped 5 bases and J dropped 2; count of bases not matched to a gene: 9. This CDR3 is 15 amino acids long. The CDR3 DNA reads TGTGCCAGTAGTGCCATGGCCAGGGGGACCTACGAGCAGTACTTC. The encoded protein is CASSAMARGTYEQYF.

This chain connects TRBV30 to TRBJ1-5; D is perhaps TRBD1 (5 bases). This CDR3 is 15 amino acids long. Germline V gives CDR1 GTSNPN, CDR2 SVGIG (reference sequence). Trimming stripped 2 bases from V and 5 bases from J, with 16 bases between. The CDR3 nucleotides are TGTGCCTGGAGTCCAGGATCTTACAGGTATCAGCCCCAGCATTTT. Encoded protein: CAWSPGSYRYQPQHF.

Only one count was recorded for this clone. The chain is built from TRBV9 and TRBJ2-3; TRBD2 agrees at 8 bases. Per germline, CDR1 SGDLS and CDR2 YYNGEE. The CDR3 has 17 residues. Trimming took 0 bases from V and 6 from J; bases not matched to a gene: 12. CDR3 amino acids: CASSVDPAGGAVDTQYF. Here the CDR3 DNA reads TGTGCCAGCAGCGTAGATCCAGCCGGGGGGGCCGTCGATACGCAGTATTTT. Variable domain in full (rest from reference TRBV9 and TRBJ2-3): DSGVTQTPKHLITATGQRVTLRCSPRSGDLSVYWYQQSLDQGLQFLIQYYNGEERAKGNILERFSAQQFPDLHSELNLSSLELGDSALYFCASSVDPAGGAVDTQYFGPGTRLTVL.